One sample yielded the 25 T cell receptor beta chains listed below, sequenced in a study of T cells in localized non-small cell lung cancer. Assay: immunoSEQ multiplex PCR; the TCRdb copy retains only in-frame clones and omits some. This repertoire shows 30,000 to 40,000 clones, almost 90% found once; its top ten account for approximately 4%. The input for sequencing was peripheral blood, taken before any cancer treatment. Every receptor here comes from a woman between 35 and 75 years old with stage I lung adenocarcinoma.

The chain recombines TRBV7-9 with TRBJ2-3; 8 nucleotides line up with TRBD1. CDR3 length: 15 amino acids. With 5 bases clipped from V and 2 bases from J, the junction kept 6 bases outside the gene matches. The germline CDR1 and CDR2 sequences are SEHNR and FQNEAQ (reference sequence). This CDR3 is CASSETGGLTDTQYF. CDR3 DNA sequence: TGTGCCAGCAGCGAAACAGGGGGACTCACAGATACGCAGTATTTT.

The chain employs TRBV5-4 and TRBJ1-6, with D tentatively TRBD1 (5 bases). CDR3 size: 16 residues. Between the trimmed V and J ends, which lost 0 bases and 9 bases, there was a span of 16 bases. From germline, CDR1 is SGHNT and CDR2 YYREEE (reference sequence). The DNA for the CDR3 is TGTGCCAGCAGCTTGGCCGGGTTGGGGGGGAGTTCACCCCTCCACTTT. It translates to CASSLAGLGGSSPLHF.

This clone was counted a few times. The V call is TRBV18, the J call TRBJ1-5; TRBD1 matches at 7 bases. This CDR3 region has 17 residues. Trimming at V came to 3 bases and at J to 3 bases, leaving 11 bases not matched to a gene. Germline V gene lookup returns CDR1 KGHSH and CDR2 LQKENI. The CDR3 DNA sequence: TGTGCCAGCTCACCTACAGGGGCCCGCCATGTCAATCAGCCCCAGCATTTT. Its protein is CASSPTGARHVNQPQHF.

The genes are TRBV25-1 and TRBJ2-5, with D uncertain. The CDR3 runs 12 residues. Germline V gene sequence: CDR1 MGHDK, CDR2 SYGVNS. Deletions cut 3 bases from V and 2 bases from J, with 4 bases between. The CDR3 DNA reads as TGTGCCAGCAGTGACGTACAAGAGACCCAGTACTTC. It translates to CASSDVQETQYF.

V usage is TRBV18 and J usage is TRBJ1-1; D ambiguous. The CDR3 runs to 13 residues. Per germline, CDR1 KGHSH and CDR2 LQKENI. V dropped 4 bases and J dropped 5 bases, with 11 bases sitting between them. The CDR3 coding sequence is TGTGCCAGCTCACAGGAGCCTTTAACTGAAGCTTTCTTT. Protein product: CASSQEPLTEAFF.

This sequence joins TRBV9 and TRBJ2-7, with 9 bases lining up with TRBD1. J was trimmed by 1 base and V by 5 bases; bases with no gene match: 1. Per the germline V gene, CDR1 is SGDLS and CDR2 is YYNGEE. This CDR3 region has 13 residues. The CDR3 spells CASRGQGSYEQYF. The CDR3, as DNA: TGTGCCAGCAGGGGACAGGGATCCTACGAGCAGTACTTC.

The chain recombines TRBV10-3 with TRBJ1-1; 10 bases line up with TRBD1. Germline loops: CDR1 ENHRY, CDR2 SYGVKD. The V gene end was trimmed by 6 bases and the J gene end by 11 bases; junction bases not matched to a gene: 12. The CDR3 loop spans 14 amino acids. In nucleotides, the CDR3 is TGTGCCATCAGCCTCGGGACAGGGGATAAATATGCTTTCTTT. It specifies CAISLGTGDKYAFF.

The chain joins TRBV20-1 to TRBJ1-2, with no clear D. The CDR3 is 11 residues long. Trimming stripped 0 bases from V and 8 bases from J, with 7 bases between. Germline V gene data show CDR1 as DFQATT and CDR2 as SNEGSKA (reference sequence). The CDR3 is CSARDPGGYTF. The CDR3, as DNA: TGCAGTGCTAGAGATCCTGGCGGCTACACCTTC.

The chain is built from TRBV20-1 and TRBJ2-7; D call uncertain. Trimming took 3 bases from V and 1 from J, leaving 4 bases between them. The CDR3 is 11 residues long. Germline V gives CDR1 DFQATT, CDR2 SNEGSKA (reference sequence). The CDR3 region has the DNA TGCAGTGCTAGGAGGTCCTACGAGCAGTACTTC. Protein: CSARRSYEQYF.

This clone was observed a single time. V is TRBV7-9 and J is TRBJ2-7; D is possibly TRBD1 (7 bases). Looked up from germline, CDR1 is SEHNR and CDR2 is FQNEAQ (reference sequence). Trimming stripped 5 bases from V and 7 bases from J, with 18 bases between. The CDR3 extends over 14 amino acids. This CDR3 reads CASSHRGTRGEQYF. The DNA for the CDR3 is TGTGCCAGCAGCCACAGGGGCACACGGGGGGAGCAGTACTTC.

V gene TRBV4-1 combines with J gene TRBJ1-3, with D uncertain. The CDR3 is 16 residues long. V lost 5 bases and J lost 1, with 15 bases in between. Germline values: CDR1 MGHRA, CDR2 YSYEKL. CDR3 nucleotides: TGCGCCAGCAGCGGACCGGGGATTGAGTCTGGAAACACCATATATTTT. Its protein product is CASSGPGIESGNTIYF.

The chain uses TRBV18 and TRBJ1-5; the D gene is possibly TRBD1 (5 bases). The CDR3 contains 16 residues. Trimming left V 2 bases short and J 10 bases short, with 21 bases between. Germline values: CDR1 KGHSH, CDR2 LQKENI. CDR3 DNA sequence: TGTGCCAGCTCACCAATGGGGGGAGTGGGCTATAAACCCCAGCATTTT. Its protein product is CASSPMGGVGYKPQHF.

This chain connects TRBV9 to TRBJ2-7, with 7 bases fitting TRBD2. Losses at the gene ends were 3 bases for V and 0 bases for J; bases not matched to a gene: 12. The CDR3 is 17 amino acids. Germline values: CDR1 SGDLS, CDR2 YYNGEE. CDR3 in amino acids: CASSAPSQAGDSYEQYF. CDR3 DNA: TGTGCCAGCAGCGCACCCAGTCAGGCGGGGGACTCCTACGAGCAGTACTTC. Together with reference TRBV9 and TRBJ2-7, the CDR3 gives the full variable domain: DSGVTQTPKHLITATGQRVTLRCSPRSGDLSVYWYQQSLDQGLQFLIQYYNGEERAKGNILERFSAQQFPDLHSELNLSSLELGDSALYFCASSAPSQAGDSYEQYFGPGTRLTVT.

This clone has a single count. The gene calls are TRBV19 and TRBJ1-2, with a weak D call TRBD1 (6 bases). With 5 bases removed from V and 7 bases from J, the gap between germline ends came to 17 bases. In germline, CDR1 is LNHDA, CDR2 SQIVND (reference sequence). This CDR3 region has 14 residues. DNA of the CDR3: TGTGCCAGTAGTCCCGGGACACCGTCTAGTGGCTACACCTTC. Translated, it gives CASSPGTPSSGYTF.

The CDR3 DNA is TGTGCCAGCAGCTTAGGAATGGATTATGAGCAGTACTTC. Its translation: CASSLGMDYEQYF. The J gene is TRBJ2-7, the V gene TRBV11-1; no reliable D call. The CDR3 has 13 amino acids. The V end lost 1 base, the J end lost 7 bases, and 11 bases lay between the germline ends. Germline-derived CDR1 and CDR2 are SGHAT and FQDESV (reference sequence).

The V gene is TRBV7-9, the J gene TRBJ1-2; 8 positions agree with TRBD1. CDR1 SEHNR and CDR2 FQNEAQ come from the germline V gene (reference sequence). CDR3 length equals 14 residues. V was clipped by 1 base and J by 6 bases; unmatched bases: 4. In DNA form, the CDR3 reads TGTGCCAGCAGCTTAGTCCAGGGGGCGGATGGCTACACCTTC. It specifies CASSLVQGADGYTF.

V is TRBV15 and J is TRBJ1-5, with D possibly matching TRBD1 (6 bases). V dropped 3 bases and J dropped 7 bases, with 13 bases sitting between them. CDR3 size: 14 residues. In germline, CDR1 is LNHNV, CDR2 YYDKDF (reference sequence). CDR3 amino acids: CATSSTGSGQPQHF. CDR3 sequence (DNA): TGTGCCACCAGCAGTACAGGGTCCGGGCAGCCCCAGCATTTT.

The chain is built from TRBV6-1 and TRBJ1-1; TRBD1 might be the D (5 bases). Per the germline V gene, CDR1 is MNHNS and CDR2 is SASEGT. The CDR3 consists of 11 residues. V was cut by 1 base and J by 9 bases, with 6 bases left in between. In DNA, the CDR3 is TGTGCCAGCAGTGAAGGGGGGAAAGCTTTCTTT. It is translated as CASSEGGKAFF.

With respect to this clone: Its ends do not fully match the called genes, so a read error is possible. CDR3 sequence reads: CASSISTTARVHEQYF. The CDR3, as DNA: TGTGCCAGCAGTATATCGACCACCGCAAGGGTGCACGAGCAGTACTTC. The chain has TRBV27 and TRBJ2-7; no clear D. The CDR3 covers 16 residues. CDR1 and CDR2 from the germline V gene are MNHEY and SMNVEV (reference sequence).

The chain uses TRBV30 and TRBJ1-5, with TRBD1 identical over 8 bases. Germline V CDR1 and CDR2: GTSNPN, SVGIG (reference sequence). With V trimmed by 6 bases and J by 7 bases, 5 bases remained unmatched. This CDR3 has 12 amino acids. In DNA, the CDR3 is TGTGCCTGCGGACAGGGAGAACAGCCCCAGCATTTT. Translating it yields CACGQGEQPQHF.

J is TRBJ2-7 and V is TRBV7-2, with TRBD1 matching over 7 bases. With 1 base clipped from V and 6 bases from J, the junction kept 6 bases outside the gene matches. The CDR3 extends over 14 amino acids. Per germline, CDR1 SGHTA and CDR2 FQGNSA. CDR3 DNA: TGTGCCAGCAGCTTAGGACAGGGTTCCCGCGAGCAGTACTTC. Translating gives CASSLGQGSREQYF. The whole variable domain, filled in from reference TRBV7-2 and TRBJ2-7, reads GAGVSQSPSNKVTEKGKDVELRCDPISGHTALYWYRQSLGQGLEFLIYFQGNSAPDKSGLPSDRFSAERTGGSVSTLTIQRTQQEDSAVYLCASSLGQGSREQYFGPGTRLTVT.

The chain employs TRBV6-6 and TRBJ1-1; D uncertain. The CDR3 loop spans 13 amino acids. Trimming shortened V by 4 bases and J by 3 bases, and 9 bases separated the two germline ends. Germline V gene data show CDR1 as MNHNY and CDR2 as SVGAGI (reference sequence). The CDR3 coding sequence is TGTGCCAGCAGTTTTTGGGCCGACACTGAAGCTTTCTTT. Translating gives CASSFWADTEAFF.

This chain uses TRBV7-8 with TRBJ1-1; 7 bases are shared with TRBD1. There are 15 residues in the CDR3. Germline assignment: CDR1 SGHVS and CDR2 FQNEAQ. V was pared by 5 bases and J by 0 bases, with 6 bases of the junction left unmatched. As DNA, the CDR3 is TGTGCCAGCAGCGCCGCCGGGACAGTGAACACTGAAGCTTTCTTT. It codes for CASSAAGTVNTEAFF.

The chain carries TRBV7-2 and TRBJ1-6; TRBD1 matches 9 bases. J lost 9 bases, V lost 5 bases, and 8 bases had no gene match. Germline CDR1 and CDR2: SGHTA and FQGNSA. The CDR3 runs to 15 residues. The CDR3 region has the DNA TGTGCCAGCAGCCAGACAGGGGGTCTTTTTTCACCCCTCCACTTT. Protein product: CASSQTGGLFSPLHF.

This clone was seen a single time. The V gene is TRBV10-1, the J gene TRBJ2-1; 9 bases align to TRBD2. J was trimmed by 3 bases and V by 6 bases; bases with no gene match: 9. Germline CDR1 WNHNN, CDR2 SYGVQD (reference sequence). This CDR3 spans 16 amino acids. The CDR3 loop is CASSQKAGGYYNEQFF. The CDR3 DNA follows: TGCGCCAGCAGCCAAAAAGCGGGGGGATACTACAATGAGCAGTTCTTC.